This T cell receptor (beta chain) was sequenced in a study of cytomegalovirus exposure and HLA in healthy donors (dated by TCRdb to about 2017). For context, the study as a whole: An earlier analysis of some 550 of the donors reported approximately 270 Gb of sequence data and 100 million to 140 million unique TCR beta sequences from about 200 million T cells. The number of typed donors differed by locus: about 620-640 for A, B, C, DRB1 and DQB1; about 520 for DQA1; roughly 600 for DPA1; and about 450 for DPB1. Class I and class II HLA loci were covered by the typing at four-digit resolution. Of the roughly 400 genotyped donors, over 70% fell in the genetic ancestry cluster associated with self-reported Caucasian donors. Among some 400 genotyped donors of the cohort, an average of roughly 240,000 unique TCR beta nucleotide sequences were sequenced per donor, around 18% of them non-productive. Roughly five DR-DQ haplotypes were handled as single units for association and clustering, since linkage in the cohort was strong. A later analysis re-examined previously published TCR beta repertoires from more than 550 donors and added high-resolution HLA genotyping to investigate patterns of TCR occurrence. A later genetic analysis took genome-wide SNP genotypes for about 65% of the roughly 670 donors and used that subset as a discovery cohort. Rather than drawing on any new phenotypic data, the later analysis identified candidate immune exposures from TCR beta sequences and the way those sequences occurred across donors. An earlier analysis of 500 to 650 of the donors applied high-throughput TCR beta sequencing to assess whether each TCR beta V gene segment acted as functional or pseudogenic. The study combined high-throughput TCR immunosequencing, statistical association of individual TCRs with disease status, and machine learning to predict cytomegalovirus infection status. Donor age, sex, ethnicity and CMV serostatus were compiled together with the repertoire data. The study aimed to test whether signatures of past pathogen exposure could be identified by cataloging public T cell receptors. Every discovery cohort repertoire had been produced on one sequencing platform. Using immunosequencing, the study profiled T cell repertoires from 640 or so subjects and related those repertoires to cytomegalovirus serostatus. Besides the first cohort of roughly 640 subjects, a separate validation cohort made up of 120 or so different subjects was used. An early release that covered fewer than 800 HLA-typed donors contained approximately 320 gigabases of sequencing data and 85 million to 100 million unique TCR sequences.

The method was the immunoSEQ multiplex PCR assay. A mixture of 60 forward primers for TCR Vbeta segments and 13 reverse primers for TCR Jbeta segments was used in the multiplex PCR. A multiplex PCR assay on genomic DNA amplified the CDR3 region of rearranged TCR beta genes. The amplified TCR beta libraries were sequenced on the Illumina HiSeq System as 87-base-pair reads. Regarding the original processing steps: Across the 640 or so repertoires, a later analysis counted approximately 75 million unique TCR beta chains, roughly 11 million of which were shared by at least two donors. To remove PCR and sequencing errors, raw reads were error-corrected and collapsed into unique sequences using a nearest-neighbor algorithm that merged closely related sequences. V, D and J gene segments were assigned by aligning CDR3 sequences to IMGT reference sequences. For a sequence to be retained, a match of at least six nucleotides to both a V gene segment and a J gene segment was required. Rearrangements were classified as productive when the CDR3 lacked stop codons and remained in frame with V and J, and all other rearrangements were classified as non-productive. CDR3 was defined by IMGT convention, running from the second conserved V-encoded cysteine to the conserved J-encoded phenylalanine. In an earlier analysis of 550 to 650 of the donors, sequences lacking an unambiguous match to a single V gene segment were excluded. In an earlier analysis of about 590 of the donors, a V segment was called functional when productive rearrangements were above 56.7%, and segregating when the standard deviation between donors exceeded 5%. A statistical classification framework was built to diagnose cytomegalovirus status from the catalog of TCR beta chain sequences. In a later analysis, TCR nucleotide sequences were compared against IMGT/GENE-DB human TR gene sequences so that V and J genes could be assigned. Using the TCRdist pipeline, a later analysis assigned CDR3 sequences along with most-parsimonious VDJ recombination scenarios. A later analysis defined each TCR beta chain by its CDR3 amino acid sequence plus V-gene family, and excluded reads lacking a unique V-gene family. A later analysis removed nearly 600 highly shared, low-generation-probability nucleotide sequences to deal with suspected cross-contamination and a sequencing artifact. In a later analysis, a clonal expansion index was calculated for each public chain from normalized within-repertoire ranks of inferred template counts. A later analysis computed generation probabilities with a VDJ recombination model fitted to out-of-frame rearrangements, and checked the results against IGoR. In a later analysis, hypergeometric tests were used to score TCR-TCR, TCR-HLA and TCR-CMV co-occurrence, with a repertoire-size bias correction applied to TCR pairs. False discovery rates were estimated in a later analysis by permuting HLA or CMV assignments 20 times. In a later analysis, co-occurring TCRs were grouped using DBSCAN, and TCRdist sequence similarity was added for clustering within HLA-allele-positive subsets. For co-occurrence clustering, repertoires with fewer than 30,000 or more than 120,000 public chains were excluded, along with several repertoires with anomalous nucleotide sharing. Drawn from immuneACCESS, this table holds only the in-frame rearrangements with V and J called that TCRdb kept. Clones are partly lost; checked studies trace under half to an unresolved V gene and leave the rest unexplained. The DNA was the basis for D and trimming; V, J and clone size are from that table. This sample has roughly 150,000 clones in its table, and 73% of those were observed once. Under 7% of the sample lies in the top ten.

In regard to this clone: Its antigen specificity is not known. Per-base qualities were not stored, and no clone one base away is much larger.

The CDR3 covers 12 residues, taking in both the cysteine and the phenylalanine. The entry retains the CDR3 DNA only, 36 bases that are in frame from base 1. The CDR1 and CDR2 encoded by the germline V gene are SGHRS and YFSETQ. Trimming at the junction amounts to 0 bases on V and 8 bases on J, and the germline ends lie 6 bases apart. Study-wide findings and limitations: An earlier analysis of 587 of the donors showed that most TCR beta V segments appeared in productive rearrangements either about 87% or about 30% of the time, which broadly matched IMGT annotations. Most CMV-associated TCR beta chains appeared to be HLA-restricted in a later analysis, and the HLA associations seemed to be driven largely by CMV exposure. According to a later analysis, parvovirus B19, influenza, CMV and Epstein-Barr virus appeared linked to several top co-occurrence clusters. Presence/absence analyses assumed roughly uniform sequencing depth across donors, an assumption that may not hold. Because the 87-base-pair reads could not distinguish some IMGT-functional V segments, including TRBV6-2 and TRBV6-3, those segments were excluded. The authors suggested that the approach could potentially be generalized to other disease states and immunological phenotypes. A later genetic analysis reported fewer N-insertions in productive TCRs among donors in an Asian-associated ancestry cluster than the roughly 720-donor mean. A few of the identified cytomegalovirus-associated TCR beta chains were confirmed in vitro to be specific for cytomegalovirus antigens. When HLA alleles, especially DR and DQ, strongly co-occurred, TCR associations were difficult to assign to individual alleles. Cytomegalovirus status was reported to be diagnosed by the classifier with high specificity and sensitivity in both the original and validation cohorts. Only TCR beta chains were sequenced in this cohort, and the absence of alpha or paired-chain data limited detectable features. At a false discovery rate of 0.05, a later analysis linked 15,000 to 20,000 TCR beta sequences to specific HLA alleles. According to a later analysis, TCR association rates differed among HLA loci, with DRB1 alleles showing the most associated TCRs and HLA-C alleles showing the fewest. For the cohort, immune exposure information was limited to CMV serostatus. Across donors, most TCR sequences were observed very rarely, whereas some public TCRs were present in many individuals. A further reported finding was that TCR beta sequences accurately predicted the HLA-A and HLA-B alleles for most subjects in the first cohort. In a later analysis, HLA-associated TCR beta chains were found to be more clonally expanded and to have lower generation probabilities than equally common non-associated chains. Correlated functional status among segregating V segments might be attributable to linkage disequilibrium, but an unknown experimental factor could not be ruled out. The study listed 150 to 200 TCR beta chains as associated with cytomegalovirus. Because HLA typing was unavailable for some donors at each locus, only the typed subset was used in association tests. A cluster of highly shared sequence variants was judged likely to represent a technical artifact of the sequencing pipeline. Because counts were too low, seventeen rarely observed V segments, including chromosome 9 orphons, were left out of the earlier analysis of roughly 600 of the donors. A later genetic analysis associated a missense DCLRE1C variant with V-gene and J-gene trimming of TCR beta chains, and an independent cohort replicated the association.

In total, 500 to 700 healthy bone marrow donors made up the cohort. Cohort members were all nominally healthy when sampled, although unrecorded immune exposures were likely present. The donor was CMV seropositive and was included in the group of 300 or so seropositive cohort members. A peripheral blood sample was provided by each donor, and peripheral blood mononuclear cells were used for TCR beta sequencing. Genomic DNA was extracted from the blood cell samples with the Qiagen DNeasy Blood Extraction Kit. The chain employs TRBV5-1 and TRBJ2-1; the D gene is unclear. The sequenced material came from PBMCs. The receptor was isolated from a woman aged 18-29 years in good health and CMV-seropositive. Here the CDR3 is given as CASSLVGYEQFF. The DNA sequence is TGCGCCAGCAGCTTGGTTGGCTATGAGCAGTTCTTC. Outside the CDR3, residues come from the reference TRBV5-1 and TRBJ2-1 proteins, so the full variable domain is: KAGVTQTPRYLIKTRGQQVTLSCSPISGHRSVSWYQQTPGQGLQFLFEYFSETQRNKGNFPGRFSGRQFSNSRSEMNVSTLELGDSALYLCASSLVGYEQFFGPGTRLTVL.